This is a list of T cell receptor beta chains from one sample in a study of graft-versus-host responses after intestinal transplantation. These receptors' targets are unknown. Profiled with immunoSEQ multiplex PCR; TCRdb holds only in-frame clones, not every one. Seen here are some 86,000 clones, around 89% observed once, and the top ten hold 0.28%. Specimen: unstimulated CD4+ T cells sorted from spleen or lymph node cells, collected before transplant. The source is a human donor who was the organ donor for an intestinal transplant. Each CDR3 is given with its conserved first and last residue. The D gene is left open where the match is weak. The size of a clone is reported for some rows only, either as once, few or many, or as a class for expanded clones.

j_call v_call d_call clone_size cdr3_nt cdr3_aa
TRBJ2-2 TRBV27 TRBD1 . TGTGCCAGCAGCTACACTGCGGACAGGGCCGGGGAGCTGTTTTTT CASSYTADRAGELFF
TRBJ2-1 TRBV20-1 . . TGCAGTGCTAGAGGAGGGAATGAGCAGTTCTTC CSARGGNEQFF
TRBJ2-1 TRBV11-2 . . TGTGCCAGCAGCTTATCAGGGGTCCTAAATGAGCAGTTCTTC CASSLSGVLNEQFF
TRBJ1-2 TRBV19 . . TGTGCCGCCCGAGCGGGGAACTATGGCTACACCTTC CAARAGNYGYTF
TRBJ1-3 TRBV30 . few TGTGCCTGGAGTGCAGGAGGCTCTGGAAACACCATATATTTT CAWSAGGSGNTIYF
TRBJ1-5 TRBV28 . . TGTGCCAGCAGTTTACCAGGGGCGATGGATCAGCCCCAGCATTTT CASSLPGAMDQPQHF
TRBJ1-2 TRBV6-5 TRBD1 . TGTGCCAGCAGTTACTCGAGACAGGGGTATGGCTACACCTTC CASSYSRQGYGYTF
TRBJ1-1 TRBV30 . . TGTGCCTGGAGTCCGTACTGGGGAGGGACTGAAGCTTTCTTT CAWSPYWGGTEAFF
TRBJ2-4 TRBV25-1 . once TGTGCCAGCAGTGCGAGGAACATTCAGTACTTC CASSARNIQYF
TRBJ2-1 TRBV5-8 . . TGTGCCAGCAGCTTGGCCTACTACAATGAGCAGTTCTTC CASSLAYYNEQFF
TRBJ2-1 TRBV7-3 TRBD2 . TGTGCCAGCAGCCCACTAGCGGCAGGAGAGCAGTTCTTC CASSPLAAGEQFF